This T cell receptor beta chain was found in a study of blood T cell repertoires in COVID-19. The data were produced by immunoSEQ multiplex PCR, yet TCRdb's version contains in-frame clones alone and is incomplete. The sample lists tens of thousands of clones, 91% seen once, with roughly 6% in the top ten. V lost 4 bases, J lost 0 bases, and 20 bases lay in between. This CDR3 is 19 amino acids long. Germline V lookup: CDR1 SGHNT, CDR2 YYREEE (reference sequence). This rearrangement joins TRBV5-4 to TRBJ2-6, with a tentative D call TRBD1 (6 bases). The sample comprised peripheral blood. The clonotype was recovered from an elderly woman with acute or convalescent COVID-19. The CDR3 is CASSQLEGDKISGANVLTF. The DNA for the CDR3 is TGTGCCAGCAGCCAACTTGAGGGGGACAAGATCTCTGGGGCCAACGTCCTGACTTTC.